The 19 T cell receptor beta chains below all came from one sample that was sequenced in a study of metastatic and nonmetastatic thyroid tumors. Until they underwent thyroid surgery, no patient had received any treatment. TCRdb re-analyzed the PCR reads through MiXCR. The sample has roughly 9,900 clones; roughly 28% are singletons. Sequenced sample: tumor tissue. These receptors were taken from a male donor with papillary thyroid cancer or a benign thyroid nodule (not recorded which). Some clones in this sample may be carry-over from other donors' samples.

V is TRBV5-1 and J is TRBJ1-2; D might be TRBD1 (5 bases). The V end was cut by 6 bases, the J end by 2 bases, with 11 bases between. The CDR3 runs to 13 residues. The V gene's germline CDR1 is SGHRS and CDR2 YFSETQ. CDR3 amino acids: CASKGEGNYGYTF. The CDR3, as DNA: TGCGCCAGCAAAGGGGAAGGGAACTATGGCTACACCTTC.

This clone was seen more than once but under ten times. The CDR3 end shows no conserved phenylalanine or tryptophan, and so a read error is likely. Because the CDR3's place on the DNA is in doubt, the DNA is left out and the CDR3 is given as listed by TCRdb. The V and J genes are TRBV12-3 or TRBV12-4 and TRBJ1-5; the table names TRBD1, a call not compared with the DNA. A total of 13 residues make up the CDR3, ends included. This CDR3 is CASSWGSEARKRS.

This clone was counted at least ten times. The rearrangement uses TRBV13 and TRBJ2-3, with 10 bases identical to TRBD2. The CDR3 spans 17 residues. CDR1 and CDR2 from the germline V gene are PRHDT and FYEKMQ (reference sequence). V lost 4 bases to trimming and J lost 2 bases; unmatched junction nucleotides: 9. The CDR3 DNA follows: TGTGCCAGCAGCTCATTAGCGGGAGGAGCCAACACAGATACGCAGTATTTT. Translating it yields CASSSLAGGANTDTQYF. The whole variable domain, remainder taken from reference TRBV13 and TRBJ2-3, is AAGVIQSPRHLIKEKRETATLKCYPIPRHDTVYWYQQGPGQDPQFLISFYEKMQSDKGSIPDRFSAQQFSDYHSELNMSSLELGDSALYFCASSSLAGGANTDTQYFGPGTRLTVL.

This clone was picked up many times. The J gene is TRBJ2-5, the V gene TRBV7-2; 9 nucleotides agree with TRBD1. CDR3 length equals 17 residues. The germline CDR1 and CDR2 sequences are SGHTA and FQGNSA. Trimming removed 6 bases from V and 4 bases from J; junction bases left unmatched: 15. The CDR3 DNA reads TGTGCCAGCAGTCGCGGGACAGGGTCTTCAATAAGAGAGACCCAGTACTTC. It encodes CASSRGTGSSIRETQYF.

The chain combines TRBV7-9 with TRBJ2-7, with unresolved D. Germline CDR1 reads SEHNR; CDR2 reads FQNEAQ (reference sequence). The V and J ends lost 7 bases and 1 base respectively, with 11 bases between them. The CDR3 extends over 13 amino acids. The CDR3 DNA reads as TGTGCCAGCACCGCAGTGGATTCCTACGAGCAGTACTTC. This encodes CASTAVDSYEQYF.

This clone showed up just a few times. The genes are TRBV18 and TRBJ1-6, with no clear D. V was cut by 6 bases and J by 7 bases, with 10 bases left in between. CDR1 KGHSH and CDR2 LQKENI come from the germline V gene. This CDR3 region has 13 residues. The CDR3 DNA reads as TGTGCCAGCTCGCAGGACGGGAATTCACCCCTCCACTTT. The encoded protein is CASSQDGNSPLHF.

This clone showed up many times. This chain uses TRBV4-3 with TRBJ1-1; D uncertain. V was pared by 1 base and J by 1 base, with 16 bases between. This CDR3 has 17 residues. Germline V gene lookup returns CDR1 LGHNA and CDR2 YSLEER. The CDR3 sequence is CASSQGQATFWNTEAFF. In DNA, the CDR3 is TGCGCCAGCAGCCAAGGCCAGGCAACGTTCTGGAACACTGAAGCTTTCTTT.

The chain combines TRBV7-3 with TRBJ2-1; tentative D call: TRBD2 (5 bases). The CDR3 contains 13 residues. Germline CDR1 is SGHTA and CDR2 is FQGTGA. With 0 bases removed from V and 9 bases from J, the gap between germline ends came to 9 bases. In DNA form, the CDR3 reads TGTGCCAGCAGCTTAACTAGCGTCGGTGAGCAGTTCTTC. Translation: CASSLTSVGEQFF. Supplemented by reference TRBV7-3 and TRBJ2-1, the full variable domain reads GAGVSQTPSNKVTEKGKYVELRCDPISGHTALYWYRQSLGQGPEFLIYFQGTGAADDSGLPNDRFFAVRPEGSVSTLKIQRTERGDSAVYLCASSLTSVGEQFFGPGTRLTVL.

The V and J genes are TRBV5-6 and TRBJ2-7, with 13 bases lining up with TRBD2. This CDR3 has 16 residues. The junction had 3 bases not matched to a gene; V was cut back by 1 base and J by 2 bases. The V gene's germline CDR1 is SGHDT and CDR2 YYEEEE. CDR3 region: CASSLRGLAGTYEQYF. CDR3 bases: TGTGCCAGCAGCTTGCGGGGACTAGCGGGAACCTACGAGCAGTACTTC.

The chain combines TRBV6-5 with TRBJ1-1, with D maybe TRBD1 (5 bases). The CDR3 totals 14 residues. V lost 2 bases and J 5 bases, leaving 12 bases between the germline ends. Germline lookup yields CDR1 MNHEY and CDR2 SVGAGI. The CDR3 spells CASSYERGGTEAFF. CDR3 in DNA: TGTGCCAGCAGTTACGAACGGGGCGGGACTGAAGCTTTCTTT.

The table lists this clone with many counts. The junction departs from the called germline gene at one end, perhaps through a read error. The V call is TRBV28, the J call TRBJ1-5; D gene uncertain. CDR3 length: 17 amino acids. From germline, CDR1 is MDHEN and CDR2 SYDVKM. CDR3: CASSLRPPPSSNQPQHF. The CDR3 bases are TGTGCCAGCAGTTTAAGGCCCCCGCCCAGTAGCAATCAGCCCCAGCACTTT.

The V gene is TRBV10-3, the J gene TRBJ1-1; possibly TRBD1 for D (5 bases). The CDR3 is made up of 16 amino acids. V was trimmed by 3 bases and J by 8 bases, leaving 22 bases between them. Germline values: CDR1 ENHRY, CDR2 SYGVKD. In DNA, the CDR3 is TGTGCCATCAGTGACCCGATCCGTGGGACCCCTAAGGAAGCTTTCTTT. It encodes CAISDPIRGTPKEAFF.

The chain uses TRBV6-1 and TRBJ2-5, with D unclear. Germline-derived CDR1 and CDR2 are MNHNS and SASEGT. V was cut by 5 bases and J by 2 bases, with 6 bases left in between. CDR3 length: 12 amino acids. CDR3 DNA: TGTGCCAGCAGTCTAGAACAAGAGACCCAGTACTTC. Encoded protein: CASSLEQETQYF.

In its sample, this clone is medium-sized. The V call is TRBV2, the J call TRBJ1-1; D uncertain. Germline values: CDR1 SNHLY, CDR2 FYNNEI. This CDR3 is built from 13 residues. Trimming removed 7 bases from V and 7 bases from J, with 16 bases in between. The CDR3 coding sequence is TGTGCCAGCAAAGAAGGATCCGAAAGTGAAGCTTTCTTT. It encodes CASKEGSESEAFF.

In its sample, this clone ranks as medium-sized (0.01 to 0.1%). The J gene is TRBJ1-2, the V gene TRBV2; D not resolved. There are 17 residues in the CDR3. V lost 4 bases and J 0 bases, leaving 18 bases between the germline ends. Germline CDR1 is SNHLY and CDR2 is FYNNEI. The DNA for the CDR3 is TGTGCCAGCAGTGCGTTCGTGGGCCGGGATCCTAACTATGGCTACACCTTC. Protein sequence: CASSAFVGRDPNYGYTF.

In its sample, this clone is medium-sized. This chain connects TRBV10-1 to TRBJ2-2; a possible D gene is TRBD2 (6 bases). Trimming removed 2 bases at V and 1 base at J, with 8 bases between. Germline V gene sequence: CDR1 WNHNN, CDR2 SYGVQD (reference sequence). CDR3 size: 15 residues. The CDR3 loop reads CASSESSGNTGELFF. DNA of the CDR3: TGCGCCAGCAGTGAGAGTAGCGGGAACACCGGGGAGCTGTTTTTT.

The CDR3 coding sequence is TGCGCCAGCAGCCCCTCACCCATTGGGGGCTATGAGCAGTTCTTC. It encodes CASSPSPIGGYEQFF. This chain connects TRBV4-1 to TRBJ2-1; D may be TRBD1 (6 bases). Looked up from germline, CDR1 is MGHRA and CDR2 is YSYEKL. V shed 4 bases and J shed 8 bases, with 18 bases lying between them. This CDR3 region has 15 residues.

This clone is labeled medium-sized. This rearrangement joins TRBV6-9 to TRBJ2-6, with 7 bases lining up with TRBD1. From germline, CDR1 is MNHGY and CDR2 SVAAGI. J lost 0 bases, V lost 8 bases, and 22 bases had no gene match. The CDR3 runs to 21 residues. CDR3 bases: TGTGCCAGCCTTTCTAGCATTATACCCGGGACAGTAAGCTCTGGGGCCAACGTCCTGACTTTC. It yields the protein CASLSSIIPGTVSSGANVLTF.

This clone was seen just once. The chain employs TRBV7-8 and TRBJ2-1, with a tentative D call TRBD1 (5 bases). V dropped 1 base and J dropped 6 bases, with 13 bases sitting between them. Germline lookup yields CDR1 SGHVS and CDR2 FQNEAQ. The CDR3 is 15 residues long. The CDR3 nucleotides are TGTGCCAGCAGCTTAGGGGGCGCCCCGGGCAATGAGCAGTTCTTC. Protein product: CASSLGGAPGNEQFF. Complete variable domain (other parts from reference TRBV7-8 and TRBJ2-1): GAGVSQSPRYKVAKRGQDVALRCDPISGHVSLFWYQQALGQGPEFLTYFQNEAQLDKSGLPSDRFFAERPEGSVSTLKIQRTQQEDSAVYLCASSLGGAPGNEQFFGPGTRLTVL.